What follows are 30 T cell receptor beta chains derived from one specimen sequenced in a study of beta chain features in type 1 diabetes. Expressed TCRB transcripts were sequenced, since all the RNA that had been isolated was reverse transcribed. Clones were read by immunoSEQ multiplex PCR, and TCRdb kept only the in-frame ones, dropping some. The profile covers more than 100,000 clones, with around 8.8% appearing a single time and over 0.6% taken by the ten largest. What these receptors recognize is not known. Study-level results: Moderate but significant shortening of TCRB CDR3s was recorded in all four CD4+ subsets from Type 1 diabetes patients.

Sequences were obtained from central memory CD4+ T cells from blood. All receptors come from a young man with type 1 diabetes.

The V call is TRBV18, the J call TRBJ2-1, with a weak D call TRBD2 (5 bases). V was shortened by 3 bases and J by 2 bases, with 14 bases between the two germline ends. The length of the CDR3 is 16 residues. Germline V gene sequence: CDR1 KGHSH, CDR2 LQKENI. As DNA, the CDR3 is TGTGCCAGCTCACCTCGGACTGGGAGCACCTACAATGAGCAGTTCTTC. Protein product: CASSPRTGSTYNEQFF.

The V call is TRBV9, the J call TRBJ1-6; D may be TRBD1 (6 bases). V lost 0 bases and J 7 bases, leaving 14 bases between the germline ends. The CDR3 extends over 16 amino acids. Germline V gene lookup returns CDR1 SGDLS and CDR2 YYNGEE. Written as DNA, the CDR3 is TGTGCCAGCAGCGTAGAAGGGCAGGGGACGAATTCACCCCTCCACTTT. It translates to CASSVEGQGTNSPLHF.

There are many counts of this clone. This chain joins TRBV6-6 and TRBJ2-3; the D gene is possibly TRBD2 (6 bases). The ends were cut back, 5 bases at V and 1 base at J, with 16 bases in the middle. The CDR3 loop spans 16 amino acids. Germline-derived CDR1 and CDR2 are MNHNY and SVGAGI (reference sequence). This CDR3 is CASSTLGTGGTDTQYF. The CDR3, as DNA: TGTGCCAGCAGTACCCTCGGGACGGGGGGCACAGATACGCAGTATTTT.

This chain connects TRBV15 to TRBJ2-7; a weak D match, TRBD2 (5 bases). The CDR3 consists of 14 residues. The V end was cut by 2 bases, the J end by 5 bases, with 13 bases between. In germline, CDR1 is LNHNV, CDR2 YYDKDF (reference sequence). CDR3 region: CATSRPPGFDEQYF. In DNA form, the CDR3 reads TGTGCCACCAGCAGACCCCCGGGATTTGACGAGCAGTACTTC.

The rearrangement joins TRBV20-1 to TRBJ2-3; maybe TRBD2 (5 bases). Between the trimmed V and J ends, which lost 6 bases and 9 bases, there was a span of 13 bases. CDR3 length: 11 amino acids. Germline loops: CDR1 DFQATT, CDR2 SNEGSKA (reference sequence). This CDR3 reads CSAPYPGTQYF. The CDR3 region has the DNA TGCAGTGCCCCCTACCCGGGGACGCAGTATTTT.

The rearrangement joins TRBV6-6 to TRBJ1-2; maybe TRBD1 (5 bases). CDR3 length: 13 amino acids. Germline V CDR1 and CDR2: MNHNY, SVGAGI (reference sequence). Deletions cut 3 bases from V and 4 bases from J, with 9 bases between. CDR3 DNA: TGTGCCAGCAGTTATGTGGGGGGCTATGGCTACACCTTC. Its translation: CASSYVGGYGYTF.

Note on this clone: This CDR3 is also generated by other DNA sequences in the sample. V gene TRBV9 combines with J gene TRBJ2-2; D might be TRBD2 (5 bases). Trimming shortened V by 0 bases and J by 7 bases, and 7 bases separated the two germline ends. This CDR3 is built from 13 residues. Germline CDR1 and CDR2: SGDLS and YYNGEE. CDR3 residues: CASSVGGYGELFF. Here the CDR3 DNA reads TGTGCCAGCAGCGTAGGCGGGTACGGGGAGCTGTTTTTT.

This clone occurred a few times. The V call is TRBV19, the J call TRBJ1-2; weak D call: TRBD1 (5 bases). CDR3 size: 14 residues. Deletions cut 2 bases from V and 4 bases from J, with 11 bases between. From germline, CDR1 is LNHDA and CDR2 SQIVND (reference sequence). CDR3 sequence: CASSIIGAPYGYTF. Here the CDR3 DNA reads TGTGCCAGTAGTATAATTGGGGCCCCCTATGGCTACACCTTC. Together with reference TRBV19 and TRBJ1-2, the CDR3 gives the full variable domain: DGGITQSPKYLFRKEGQNVTLSCEQNLNHDAMYWYRQDPGQGLRLIYYSQIVNDFQKGDIAEGYSVSREKKESFPLTVTSAQKNPTAFYLCASSIIGAPYGYTFGSGTRLTVV.

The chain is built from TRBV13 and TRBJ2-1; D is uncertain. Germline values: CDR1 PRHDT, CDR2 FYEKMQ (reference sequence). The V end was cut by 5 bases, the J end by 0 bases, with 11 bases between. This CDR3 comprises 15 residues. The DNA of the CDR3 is TGTGCCAGCAGCCCGACTTTCAGCTCCTACAATGAGCAGTTCTTC. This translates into CASSPTFSSYNEQFF.

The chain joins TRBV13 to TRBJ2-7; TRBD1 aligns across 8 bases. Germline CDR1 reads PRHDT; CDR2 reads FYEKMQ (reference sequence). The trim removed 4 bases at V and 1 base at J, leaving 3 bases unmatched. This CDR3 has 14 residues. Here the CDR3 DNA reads TGTGCCAGCAGCTCGGACAGGGCTTCCTACGAGCAGTACTTC. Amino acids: CASSSDRASYEQYF. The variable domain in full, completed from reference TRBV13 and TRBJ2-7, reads AAGVIQSPRHLIKEKRETATLKCYPIPRHDTVYWYQQGPGQDPQFLISFYEKMQSDKGSIPDRFSAQQFSDYHSELNMSSLELGDSALYFCASSSDRASYEQYFGPGTRLTVT.

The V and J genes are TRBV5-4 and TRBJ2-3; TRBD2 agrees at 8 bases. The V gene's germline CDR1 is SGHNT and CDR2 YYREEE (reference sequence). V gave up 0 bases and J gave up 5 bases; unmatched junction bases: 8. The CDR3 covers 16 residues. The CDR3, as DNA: TGTGCCAGCAGCTTGGTGTCGGGGGGGGCCAAAGATACGCAGTATTTT. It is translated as CASSLVSGGAKDTQYF.

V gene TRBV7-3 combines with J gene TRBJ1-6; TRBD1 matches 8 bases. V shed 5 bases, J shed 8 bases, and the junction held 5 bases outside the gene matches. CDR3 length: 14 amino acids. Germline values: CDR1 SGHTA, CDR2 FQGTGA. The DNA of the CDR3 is TGTGCCAGCAGCCGACAGGGGATGGATTCACCCCTCCACTTT. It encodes CASSRQGMDSPLHF.

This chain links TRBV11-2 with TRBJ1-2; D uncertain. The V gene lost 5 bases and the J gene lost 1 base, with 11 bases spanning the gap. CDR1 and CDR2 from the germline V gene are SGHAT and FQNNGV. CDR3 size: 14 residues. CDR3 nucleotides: TGTGCCAGCAGCCGCCTCACAGATAACTATGGCTACACCTTC. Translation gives CASSRLTDNYGYTF.

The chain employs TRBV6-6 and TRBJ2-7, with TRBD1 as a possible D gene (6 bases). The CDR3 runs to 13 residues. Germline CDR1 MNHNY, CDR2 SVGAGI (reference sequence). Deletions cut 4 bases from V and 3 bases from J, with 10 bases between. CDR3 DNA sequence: TGTGCCAGCAGTTGGGCAGGGGTCTACGAGCAGTACTTC. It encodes CASSWAGVYEQYF.

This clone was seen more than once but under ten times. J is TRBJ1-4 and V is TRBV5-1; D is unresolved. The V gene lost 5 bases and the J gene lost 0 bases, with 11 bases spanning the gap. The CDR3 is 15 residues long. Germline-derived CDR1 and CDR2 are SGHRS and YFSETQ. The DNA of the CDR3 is TGCGCCAGCAGACGAACTGCTGCAACTAATGAAAAACTGTTTTTT. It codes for CASRRTAATNEKLFF.

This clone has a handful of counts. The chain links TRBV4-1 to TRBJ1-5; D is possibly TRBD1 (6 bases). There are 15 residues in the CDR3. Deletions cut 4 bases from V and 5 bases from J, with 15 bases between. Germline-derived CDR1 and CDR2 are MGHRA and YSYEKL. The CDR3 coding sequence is TGCGCCAGCAGCCCGACCGGACAGTCTGATCAGCCCCAGCATTTT. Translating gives CASSPTGQSDQPQHF.

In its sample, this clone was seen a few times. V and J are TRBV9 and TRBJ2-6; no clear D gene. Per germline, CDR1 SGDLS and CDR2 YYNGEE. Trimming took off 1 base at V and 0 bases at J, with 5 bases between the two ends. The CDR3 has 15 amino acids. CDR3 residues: CASSVQSSGANVLTF. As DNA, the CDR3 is TGTGCCAGCAGCGTACAATCCTCTGGGGCCAACGTCCTGACTTTC.

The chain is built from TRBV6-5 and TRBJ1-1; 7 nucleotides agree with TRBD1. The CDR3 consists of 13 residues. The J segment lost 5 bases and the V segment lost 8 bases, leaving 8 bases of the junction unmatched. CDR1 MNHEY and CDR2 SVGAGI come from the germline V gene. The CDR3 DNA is TGTGCCAGCGGTTTTGACAGGGAAACTGAAGCTTTCTTT. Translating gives CASGFDRETEAFF.

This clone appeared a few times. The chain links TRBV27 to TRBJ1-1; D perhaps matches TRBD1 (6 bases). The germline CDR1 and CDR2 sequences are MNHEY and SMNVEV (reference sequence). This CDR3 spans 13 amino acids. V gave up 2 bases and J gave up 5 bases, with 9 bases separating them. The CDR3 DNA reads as TGTGCCAGCAGTTTAAGGGGGTTAACTGAAGCTTTCTTT. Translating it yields CASSLRGLTEAFF.

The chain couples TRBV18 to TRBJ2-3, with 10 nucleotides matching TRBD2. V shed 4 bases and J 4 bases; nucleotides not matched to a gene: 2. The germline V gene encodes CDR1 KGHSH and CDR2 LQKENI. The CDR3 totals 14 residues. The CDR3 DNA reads TGTGCCAGCTCACTGACTAGCGGGTCAGATACGCAGTATTTT. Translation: CASSLTSGSDTQYF. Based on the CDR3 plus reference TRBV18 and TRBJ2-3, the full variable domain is NAGVMQNPRHLVRRRGQEARLRCSPMKGHSHVYWYRQLPEEGLKFMVYLQKENIIDESGMPKERFSAEFPKEGPSILRIQQVVRGDSAAYFCASSLTSGSDTQYFGPGTRLTVL.

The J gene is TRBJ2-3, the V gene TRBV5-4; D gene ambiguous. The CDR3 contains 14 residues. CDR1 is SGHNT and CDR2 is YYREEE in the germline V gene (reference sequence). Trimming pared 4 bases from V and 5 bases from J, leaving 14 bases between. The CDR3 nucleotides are TGTGCCAGCAGCCAGAGACCCCGAGGAGATACGCAGTATTTT. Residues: CASSQRPRGDTQYF.

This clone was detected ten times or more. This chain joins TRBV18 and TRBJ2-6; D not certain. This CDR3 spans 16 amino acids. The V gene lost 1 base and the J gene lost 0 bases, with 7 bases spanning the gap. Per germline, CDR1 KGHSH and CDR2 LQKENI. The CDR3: CASSPRLNSGANVLTF. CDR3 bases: TGTGCCAGCTCACCACGACTGAACTCTGGGGCCAACGTCCTGACTTTC. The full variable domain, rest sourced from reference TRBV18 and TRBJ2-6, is NAGVMQNPRHLVRRRGQEARLRCSPMKGHSHVYWYRQLPEEGLKFMVYLQKENIIDESGMPKERFSAEFPKEGPSILRIQQVVRGDSAAYFCASSPRLNSGANVLTFGAGSRLTVL.

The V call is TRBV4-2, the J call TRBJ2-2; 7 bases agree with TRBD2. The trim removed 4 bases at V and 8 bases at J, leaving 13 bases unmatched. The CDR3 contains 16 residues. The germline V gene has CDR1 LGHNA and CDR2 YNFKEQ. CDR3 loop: CASSPQGLLLGGELFF. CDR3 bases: TGTGCCAGCAGCCCCCAGGGACTACTTCTGGGGGGGGAGCTGTTTTTT.

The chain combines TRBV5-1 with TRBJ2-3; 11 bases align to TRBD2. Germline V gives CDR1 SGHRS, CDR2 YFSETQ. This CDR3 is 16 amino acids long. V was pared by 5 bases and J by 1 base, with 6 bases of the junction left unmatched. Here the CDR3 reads CASRTSGAGGTDTQYF. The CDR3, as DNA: TGCGCCAGCAGGACTAGCGGGGCGGGCGGCACAGATACGCAGTATTTT.

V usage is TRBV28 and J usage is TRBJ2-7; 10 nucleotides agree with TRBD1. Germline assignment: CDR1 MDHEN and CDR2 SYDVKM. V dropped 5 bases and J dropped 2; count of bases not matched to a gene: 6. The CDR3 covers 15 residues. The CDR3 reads CASSEAGTGAYEQYF. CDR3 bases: TGTGCCAGCAGTGAAGCCGGGACAGGGGCCTACGAGCAGTACTTC.

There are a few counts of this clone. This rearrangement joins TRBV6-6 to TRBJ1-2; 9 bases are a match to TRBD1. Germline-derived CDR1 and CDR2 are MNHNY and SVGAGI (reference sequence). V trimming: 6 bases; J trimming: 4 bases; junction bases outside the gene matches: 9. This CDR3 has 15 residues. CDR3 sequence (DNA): TGTGCCAGCAGCGAGACCCCGGGACAGGGCTATGGCTACACCTTC. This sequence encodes CASSETPGQGYGYTF.

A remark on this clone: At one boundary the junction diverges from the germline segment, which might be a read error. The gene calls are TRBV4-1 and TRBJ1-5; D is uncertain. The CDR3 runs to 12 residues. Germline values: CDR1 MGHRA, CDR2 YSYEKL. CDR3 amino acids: CASSQGSGPQHF. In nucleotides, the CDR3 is TGTGCCAGCAGCCAAGGTAGTGGGCCCCAGCATTTT.

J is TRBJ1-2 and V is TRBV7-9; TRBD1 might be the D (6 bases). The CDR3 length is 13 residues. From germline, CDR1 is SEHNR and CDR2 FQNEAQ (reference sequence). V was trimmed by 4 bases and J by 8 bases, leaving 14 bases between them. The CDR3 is CASSSAFRGGYTF. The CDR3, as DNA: TGTGCCAGCAGCTCTGCCTTTAGGGGGGGCTACACCTTC.

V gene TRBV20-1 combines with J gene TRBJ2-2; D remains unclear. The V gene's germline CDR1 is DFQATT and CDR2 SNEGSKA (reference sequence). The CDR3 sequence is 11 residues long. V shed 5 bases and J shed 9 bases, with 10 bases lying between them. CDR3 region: CSAQVRRELFF. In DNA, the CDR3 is TGCAGTGCTCAGGTCCGGAGGGAGCTGTTTTTT.

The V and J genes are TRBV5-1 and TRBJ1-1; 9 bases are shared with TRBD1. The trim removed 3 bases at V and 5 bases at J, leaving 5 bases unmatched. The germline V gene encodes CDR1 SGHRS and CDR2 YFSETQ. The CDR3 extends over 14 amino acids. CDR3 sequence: CASSSLGTGTEAFF. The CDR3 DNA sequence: TGCGCCAGCAGCTCTTTAGGGACAGGGACTGAAGCTTTCTTT.